The 9 T cell receptor beta chains below were found in one sample sequenced in a study of blood T cell repertoires in COVID-19. Profiling relied on immunoSEQ multiplex PCR, and the TCRdb table lists in-frame clones only, not all of them. Of about 440,000 clones in the sample, roughly 91% are singletons; the top ten hold approximately 0.55%. The sequencing sample was made of PBMCs or T cells enriched from blood (not recorded which). All receptors derive from a man in his late teens or twenties who had recovered from COVID-19.

The rearrangement joins TRBV28 to TRBJ1-3; D perhaps matches TRBD1 (5 bases). Germline CDR1 is MDHEN and CDR2 is SYDVKM. V lost 6 bases to trimming and J lost 7 bases, with 13 bases between them. This CDR3 has 13 amino acids. DNA of the CDR3: TGTGCCAGCAGCTTAGCGGGGGTTAACACCATATATTTT. Its protein product is CASSLAGVNTIYF.

The gene calls are TRBV4-1 and TRBJ1-5; no definite D call. The CDR3 runs to 13 residues. Trimming removed 4 bases at V and 9 bases at J, with 13 bases between. Looked up from germline, CDR1 is MGHRA and CDR2 is YSYEKL. In DNA form, the CDR3 reads TGCGCCAGCAGCCCGCGTTTAGTTAGGCCCCAGCATTTT. This encodes CASSPRLVRPQHF.

The chain joins TRBV27 to TRBJ2-5, with D tentatively TRBD1 (6 bases). The CDR3 sequence is 14 residues long. The ends were cut back, 7 bases at V and 4 bases at J, with 16 bases in the middle. The germline gives CDR1 MNHEY, CDR2 SMNVEV (reference sequence). In nucleotides, the CDR3 is TGTGCCAGCAAGGCCCTAGGGGGTGTAGAGACCCAGTACTTC. It specifies CASKALGGVETQYF.

V usage is TRBV4-1 and J usage is TRBJ1-1, with D uncertain. V dropped 5 bases and J dropped 0 bases, with 10 bases sitting between them. In germline, CDR1 is MGHRA, CDR2 YSYEKL. CDR3 length: 14 amino acids. The CDR3 spells CASSGRTMNTEAFF. Here the CDR3 DNA reads TGCGCCAGCAGCGGTCGTACTATGAACACTGAAGCTTTCTTT.

In DNA form, the CDR3 reads TGTGCCAGCAGTTTGTTCGGACTACCAAACTCCTACGAGCAGTACTTC. Translation: CASSLFGLPNSYEQYF. The rearrangement joins TRBV28 to TRBJ2-7; TRBD2 is a possible D gene (6 bases). Germline CDR1 is MDHEN and CDR2 is SYDVKM. The V gene lost 3 bases and the J gene lost 0 bases, with 15 bases spanning the gap. This CDR3 is built from 16 residues.

Here the CDR3 DNA reads TGTGCCAGCAGTGGGGGACTAGCGGGAGTCTGGTTCTTC. Protein product: CASSGGLAGVWFF. The chain carries TRBV27 and TRBJ2-1; 14 bases align to TRBD2. Germline CDR1 is MNHEY and CDR2 is SMNVEV (reference sequence). This CDR3 region has 13 residues. After removal of 5 bases from V and 15 bases from J, the junction contained 6 bases not matched to a gene.

The chain recombines TRBV27 with TRBJ1-2, with TRBD1 as a possible D gene (6 bases). CDR1 and CDR2 (germline): MNHEY, SMNVEV (reference sequence). Trimming took 3 bases from V and 7 from J, leaving 12 bases between them. The CDR3 is 13 residues long. This CDR3 reads CASSFGEGGGYTF. As DNA, the CDR3 is TGTGCCAGCAGTTTCGGGGAGGGGGGTGGCTACACCTTC.

This clone was seen only once. The junction does not match germline at one end; this may be a read error. The V and J genes are TRBV6-1 and TRBJ2-5; D not resolved. CDR1 is MNHNS and CDR2 is SASEGT in the germline V gene. CDR3 length equals 12 residues. Written as DNA, the CDR3 is TGTGCCAGCAGTGAAGTTTTAGAGGCCCAGTACTTC. The encoded protein is CASSEVLEAQYF.

The CDR3 sequence is CASTTGGGGGTQYF. The CDR3 DNA reads TGTGCCAGCACCACAGGGGGCGGAGGGGGGACCCAGTACTTC. The chain has TRBV6-5 and TRBJ2-5; 9 positions match TRBD1. V lost 7 bases, J lost 7 bases, and 10 bases stayed unmatched. The germline gives CDR1 MNHEY, CDR2 SVGAGI. The CDR3 length is 14 residues.